The clone carrying this T cell receptor (beta chain) has just a few counts. Its antigen is still unknown. The CDR3 spans 14 residues. The V end was cut by 2 bases, the J end by 7 bases, with 12 bases between. Germline V lookup: CDR1 LNHDA, CDR2 SQIVND (reference sequence). The protocol was immunoSEQ multiplex PCR, while the TCRdb copy is restricted to in-frame clones and leaves out a portion. Of about 32,000 clones listed, more than 75% are singletons. The data were obtained in a study of memory B cells and T cells in multiple sclerosis. Separate sequencing covered autoproliferating (CFSE-dim) and non-proliferating (CFSE-high) T cells from stimulus-free culture. Pooled replicate wells came from approximately 5x10^7 CFSE-labeled PBMCs cultured about seven days without stimulus. CFSE at roughly 0.54 uM labeled the PBMCs, which were then cultured unstimulated. The study's findings and limits: Compartments had unequal clone-set sizes, affecting shared clonotype counts.

The origin of this receptor is a human donor with multiple sclerosis. The chain recombines TRBV19 with TRBJ1-5, with unresolved D. Sequencing used PBMCs from blood kept in culture. The chain's CDR3 is CASSIRGLGQPQHF. The CDR3 DNA follows: TGTGCCAGTAGTATACGAGGGCTGGGCCAGCCCCAGCATTTT. Filled out from reference TRBV19 and TRBJ1-5, the complete variable domain reads DGGITQSPKYLFRKEGQNVTLSCEQNLNHDAMYWYRQDPGQGLRLIYYSQIVNDFQKGDIAEGYSVSREKKESFPLTVTSAQKNPTAFYLCASSIRGLGQPQHFGDGTRLSIL.